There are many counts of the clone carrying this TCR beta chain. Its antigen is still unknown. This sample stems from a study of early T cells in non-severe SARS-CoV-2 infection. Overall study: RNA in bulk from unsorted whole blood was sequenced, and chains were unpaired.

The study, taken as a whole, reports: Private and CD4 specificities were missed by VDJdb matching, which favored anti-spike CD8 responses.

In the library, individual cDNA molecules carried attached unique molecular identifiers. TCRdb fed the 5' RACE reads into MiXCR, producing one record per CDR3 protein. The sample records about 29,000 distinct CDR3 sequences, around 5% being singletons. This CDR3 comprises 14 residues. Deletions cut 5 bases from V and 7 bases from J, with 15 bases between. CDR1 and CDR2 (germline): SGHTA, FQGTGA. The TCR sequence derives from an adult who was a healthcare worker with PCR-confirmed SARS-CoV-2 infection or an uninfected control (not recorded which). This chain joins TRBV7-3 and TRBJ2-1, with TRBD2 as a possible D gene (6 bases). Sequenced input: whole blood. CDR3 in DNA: TGTGCCAGCAGCCTAAACGGGGGACGGAATGAGCAGTTCTTC. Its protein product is CASSLNGGRNEQFF. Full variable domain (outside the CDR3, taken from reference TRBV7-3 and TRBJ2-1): GAGVSQTPSNKVTEKGKYVELRCDPISGHTALYWYRQSLGQGPEFLIYFQGTGAADDSGLPNDRFFAVRPEGSVSTLKIQRTERGDSAVYLCASSLNGGRNEQFFGPGTRLTVL.